A selection of T cell receptor beta chains follows, all from one sample in a study of T cell repertoires and HLA-DP antigens. These receptors' antigens are unknown. Some clones are missing from TCRdb's copy, which holds only in-frame ones; the method was immunoSEQ multiplex PCR. This sample yields some 120,000 clones, of which 80% to 95% are seen a single time; around 0.25% belongs to the top ten. Sequences were obtained from CD4+ T cells from PBMCs. These receptors all stem from a woman in her late teens or twenties in good health and CMV-seronegative. Both conserved end residues are part of each CDR3. The D gene is left open where the match is weak. Size is omitted from some rows. Given values are once, few, many or a class for expanded clones.

cdr3_aa cdr3_nt j_call d_call v_call clone_size
CASSPRFSRFYGYTF TGTGCCAGCAGTCCCCGTTTCTCCCGATTTTATGGCTACACCTTC TRBJ1-2 . TRBV27 .
CASSSYAAGGYGYTF TGCGCCAGCAGTTCTTATGCGGCAGGGGGCTATGGCTACACCTTC TRBJ1-2 TRBD1 TRBV10-2 .
CASSLGAYNSPLHF TGTGCCAGCAGCTTGGGGGCCTATAATTCACCCCTCCACTTT TRBJ1-6 . TRBV7-2 .
CASSQSGATFFSYNSPLHF TGCGCCAGCAGTCAATCGGGGGCCACCTTCTTCTCCTATAATTCACCCCTCCACTTT TRBJ1-6 . TRBV23-1 .
CASSKAGTTNTGELFF TGTGCCAGCAGCAAGGCCGGGACAACGAACACCGGGGAGCTGTTTTTT TRBJ2-2 . TRBV7-3 .
CASSPGGRPIDEQFF TGTGCCAGCTCACCAGGCGGGAGGCCGATCGATGAGCAGTTCTTC TRBJ2-1 TRBD2 TRBV18 .
CASSPYSGGETQYF TGTGCCAGCTCCCCCTACTCGGGAGGAGAGACCCAGTACTTC TRBJ2-5 TRBD2 TRBV18 .
CASQPHRKEKLFF TGTGCCAGCCAGCCCCATCGAAAAGAAAAACTGTTTTTT TRBJ1-4 . TRBV21-1 .
CASSVKGTNEKLFF TGTGCCAGCAGCGTAAAGGGGACAAATGAAAAACTGTTTTTT TRBJ1-4 . TRBV9 .
CAIEGVTEPYGYTF TGTGCCATTGAGGGGGTTACCGAACCCTATGGCTACACCTTC TRBJ1-2 . TRBV7-9 .
CASTQGGNSPLHF TGTGCCAGTACACAGGGGGGCAATTCACCCCTCCACTTT TRBJ1-6 TRBD1 TRBV5-4 .
CASSPRTGSVEQYF TGTGCCAGCAGTCCGCGGACAGGGTCGGTCGAGCAGTACTTC TRBJ2-7 TRBD1 TRBV27 .
CASSPLASGSLNEQFF TGTGCCAGCAGCCCGCTGGCTAGCGGGAGTTTGAATGAGCAGTTCTTC TRBJ2-1 TRBD2 TRBV7-9 once
CAISDSGGRYEQFF TGTGCCATCAGTGACAGCGGGGGGAGGTATGAGCAGTTCTTC TRBJ2-1 TRBD2 TRBV10-3 .
CASSLDGGMSTDTQYF TGTGCCAGCAGCTTAGACGGGGGGATGAGTACAGATACGCAGTATTTT TRBJ2-3 TRBD2 TRBV7-9 once
CASSFSGSTGELFF TGTGCCAGCAGCTTCAGCGGGTCCACCGGGGAGCTGTTTTTT TRBJ2-2 . TRBV7-6 .
CASSDATSNQPQHF TGTGCCAGCAGTGACGCCACGAGCAATCAGCCCCAGCATTTT TRBJ1-5 . TRBV2 once
CASRAPFDAEAFF TGTGCCAGCAGGGCGCCTTTTGATGCTGAAGCTTTCTTT TRBJ1-1 . TRBV28 .
CASSPNLRDTQYF TGTGCCAGCAGTCCAAATTTGAGAGATACGCAGTATTTT TRBJ2-3 . TRBV28 .
CASSALGQGAGEQFF TGTGCCAGCAGCGCCTTAGGACAGGGGGCGGGTGAGCAGTTCTTC TRBJ2-1 TRBD1 TRBV9 .
CASSERTSGNNEQFF TGCGCCAGCAGCGAAAGGACTAGCGGGAACAATGAGCAGTTCTTC TRBJ2-1 TRBD2 TRBV5-1 .
CASSSRTGVAKNIQYF TGTGCCAGCAGTTCCAGAACAGGGGTAGCCAAAAACATTCAGTACTTC TRBJ2-4 TRBD1 TRBV6-6 .
CASSFRGEAYNEQFF TGTGCCAGCAGCTTCCGCGGCGAGGCCTACAATGAGCAGTTCTTC TRBJ2-1 . TRBV7-6 .
CASSPTGFGGEAFF TGTGCCAGCAGCCCCACAGGGTTCGGGGGTGAAGCTTTCTTT TRBJ1-1 . TRBV5-4 once
CASKTKTGGSYNEQFF TGTGCCAGTAAGACAAAGACGGGGGGCTCCTACAATGAGCAGTTCTTC TRBJ2-1 TRBD2 TRBV19 .
CSASVGYEQYF TGCAGTGCTAGTGTCGGTTACGAGCAGTACTTC TRBJ2-7 . TRBV20-1 .
CATPRDNEQFF TGTGCCACCCCCCGGGACAATGAGCAGTTCTTC TRBJ2-1 . TRBV7-9 .
CASSGLPGQGEAFF TGTGCCAGCAGTGGACTACCGGGACAGGGGGAAGCTTTCTTT TRBJ1-1 TRBD1 TRBV2 few
CASSESKLRDRANTGELFF TGCGCCAGCAGTGAGTCCAAACTCCGGGACAGAGCGAACACCGGGGAGCTGTTTTTT TRBJ2-2 TRBD1 TRBV10-1 .
CASSPDWDTQYF TGTGCCAGCAGTCCCGACTGGGATACGCAGTATTTT TRBJ2-3 . TRBV27 .
CASSLEPGLPETQYF TGCGCCAGCAGCTTGGAGCCGGGTTTGCCGGAGACCCAGTACTTC TRBJ2-5 . TRBV5-1 .
CASSPGRGQANYGYTF TGCGCCAGCAGCCCCGGACGTGGACAGGCCAACTATGGCTACACCTTC TRBJ1-2 TRBD1 TRBV4-1 once